Given below is one TCR beta chain in context. Some clones are missing from TCRdb's copy, which holds only in-frame ones; the method was immunoSEQ multiplex PCR. The sample has 230,000 or so clones, approximately 92% seen once. Germline CDR1 SGHNT, CDR2 YYREEE (reference sequence). The CDR3 loop spans 14 amino acids. Between the trimmed V and J ends, which lost 4 bases and 2 bases, there was a span of 11 bases. This sample stems from a study of blood T cell repertoires in COVID-19. The sample consisted of peripheral blood. The source is a woman between 35 and 50 years old who had recovered from COVID-19. This chain links TRBV5-4 with TRBJ2-3, with D possibly TRBD1 on 6 matching bases. CDR3 DNA: TGTGCCAGCAGCCCTGGACAGCCCACAGATACGCAGTATTTT. Amino acid sequence: CASSPGQPTDTQYF.